These T cell receptor beta chains were read from a single sample in a study of T-cell reconstitution after alpha-beta-depleted transplantation in children. TCRdb analysed the PCR reads with MiXCR anew, one entry per CDR3 protein. The repertoire holds about 170,000 distinct CDR3 sequences, with over 8.5% as singletons. The specimen comprised PBMCs, sampled before TCRalphabeta/CD19-depleted stem cell transplant. The receptors were sampled from a boy between 2 and 10 years old with acute myeloid leukemia, due to receive a stem cell transplant. CDR3s include the opening cysteine and the closing phenylalanine or tryptophan. The D gene is left open where the match is weak. Clone sizes are shown as once, few, many, or a class for an expanded clone.

>many|TRBJ1-4|TRBV18|-
TGTGCCAGCTCCCCAAGACGGACCGGGGGTGAAAAACTGTTTTTT
CASSPRRTGGEKLFF
>many|TRBJ1-1|TRBV20-1|TRBD1
TGCAGTGCTAGACAGGGGGCTGAGAACACTGAAGCTTTCTTT
CSARQGAENTEAFF
>many|TRBJ1-6|TRBV28|-
TGTGCCAGCAGCTCCTTAGATTCACCCCTCCACTTT
CASSSLDSPLHF
>many|TRBJ2-4|TRBV3-1|-
TGTGCCAGCAGCCAAGAGGACATTCAGTACTTC
CASSQEDIQYF
>many|TRBJ1-1|TRBV5-1|TRBD1
TGCGCCAGCAGCTTCACAGGGGAGGGTGAAGCTTTCTTT
CASSFTGEGEAFF
>many|TRBJ1-6|TRBV6-2/TRBV6-3|-
TGTGCCAGCAGTCCACAGACTAATTCACCCCTCCACTTT
CASSPQTNSPLHF
>many|TRBJ1-6|TRBV7-2|TRBD1
TGTGCCAGCAGCTTACGCCGCCAGGGGGCCCGGCCGGGGAATTCACCCCTCCACTTT
CASSLRRQGARPGNSPLHF
>many|TRBJ1-1|TRBV18|-
TGTGCCAGCCGATTCAACACGCTCACTGAAGCTTTCTTT
CASRFNTLTEAFF
>medium-sized|TRBJ1-2|TRBV7-9|TRBD1
TGTGCCAGCAGCTGGACAGGGGCGGATGGCTACACCTTC
CASSWTGADGYTF
>many|TRBJ1-3|TRBV7-2|TRBD1
TGTGCCAGCAGCTTAGCGGTCGGACAGGATCCTGGAAACACCATATATTTT
CASSLAVGQDPGNTIYF
>many|TRBJ2-1|TRBV29-1|-
TGCAGCGTCTTTGAATACTCCTACAATGAGCAGTTCTTC
CSVFEYSYNEQFF
>many|TRBJ2-1|TRBV27|-
TGTGCCAGCAGTTTTACGGACAATGAGCAGTTCTTC
CASSFTDNEQFF
>many|TRBJ1-5|TRBV4-1|-
TGCGCCAGCGGTGTGGGGGGGGACGGCAATCAGCCCCAGCATTTT
CASGVGGDGNQPQHF
>many|TRBJ2-1|TRBV3-1|TRBD2
TGTGCCAGCAGCCAGCCGGCGGGGGGCCTCATCTACAATGAGCAGTTCTTC
CASSQPAGGLIYNEQFF
>many|TRBJ2-2|TRBV10-3|TRBD2
TGTGCCATCAGTGGGACTAGCGGGGGCCCGCCCGGGGAGCTGTTTTTT
CAISGTSGGPPGELFF
>many|TRBJ2-5|TRBV24-1|TRBD1
TGTGCCACCAGTGATCGGACAGGAGCTCAAGAGACCCAGTACTTC
CATSDRTGAQETQYF
>many|TRBJ2-5|TRBV11-2|TRBD2
TGTGCCAGCAGACCAGGACTAGCCGGATCCCAAGAGACCCAGTACTTC
CASRPGLAGSQETQYF
>many|TRBJ1-2|TRBV6-1|TRBD1
TGTGCCAGCAGCATACAGGGGGCTGACTATGGCTACACCTTC
CASSIQGADYGYTF
>many|TRBJ2-1|TRBV5-1|TRBD2
TGCGCCAGCAGCGGGGTCCTAGCGGGAGTATTGAATGAGCAGTTCTTC
CASSGVLAGVLNEQFF
>many|TRBJ2-5|TRBV5-1|-
TGCGCCAGCAGCCTGGGGTGGGAACAAGAGACCCAGTACTTC
CASSLGWEQETQYF
>many|TRBJ2-2|TRBV4-1|-
TGCGCCAGCAGCCAGTACGGAGATAACACCGGGGAGCTGTTTTTT
CASSQYGDNTGELFF
>many|TRBJ2-7|TRBV18|-
TGTGCCAGCTCACTAATGGGTGACGAGCAGTACTTC
CASSLMGDEQYF
>many|TRBJ1-2|TRBV12-3/TRBV12-4|-
TGTGCCAGCAGTCCCAGAACAGGGAACTATGGCTACACCTTC
CASSPRTGNYGYTF